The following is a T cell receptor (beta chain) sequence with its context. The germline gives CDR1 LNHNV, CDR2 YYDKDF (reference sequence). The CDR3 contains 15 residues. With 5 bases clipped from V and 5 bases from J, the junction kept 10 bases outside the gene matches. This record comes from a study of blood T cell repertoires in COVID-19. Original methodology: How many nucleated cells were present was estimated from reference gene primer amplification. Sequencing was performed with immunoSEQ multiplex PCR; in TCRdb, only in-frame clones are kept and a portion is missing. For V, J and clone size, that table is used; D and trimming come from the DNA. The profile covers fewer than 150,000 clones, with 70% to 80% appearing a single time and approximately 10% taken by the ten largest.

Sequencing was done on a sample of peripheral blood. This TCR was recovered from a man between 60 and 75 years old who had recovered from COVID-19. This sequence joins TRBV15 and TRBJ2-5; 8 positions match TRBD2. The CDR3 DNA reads TGTGCCACCAGCGTACGAGGCGGGAGGCGGGAGACCCAGTACTTC. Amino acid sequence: CATSVRGGRRETQYF.